Included here is one TCR beta chain sequence, with context. Primers used in a second PCR of roughly 6 to 12 cycles were a sample-barcoded 5' primer and a J-beta primer mix. One entry per CDR3 protein, called by TCRdb with MiXCR from the 5' RACE reads. The sample lists approximately 1,000,000 distinct CDR3 sequences, under 40% occurring once. The data derive from a study of blood T cells in healthy people across ages. The study isolated at least 7 million PBMCs from each sample. The source of this sequence is a man younger than 35 in good health. Sequenced sample: blood.

CDR3: CASSPQEHTGELFF. CDR3 in DNA: TGTGCCAGCAGCCCACAGGAGCATACCGGGGAGCTGTTTTTT. The chain carries TRBV7-9 and TRBJ2-2; D is perhaps TRBD1 (5 bases). The V and J ends lost 5 bases and 5 bases respectively, with 12 bases between them. The germline CDR1 and CDR2 sequences are SEHNR and FQNEAQ (reference sequence). The length of the CDR3 is 14 residues.